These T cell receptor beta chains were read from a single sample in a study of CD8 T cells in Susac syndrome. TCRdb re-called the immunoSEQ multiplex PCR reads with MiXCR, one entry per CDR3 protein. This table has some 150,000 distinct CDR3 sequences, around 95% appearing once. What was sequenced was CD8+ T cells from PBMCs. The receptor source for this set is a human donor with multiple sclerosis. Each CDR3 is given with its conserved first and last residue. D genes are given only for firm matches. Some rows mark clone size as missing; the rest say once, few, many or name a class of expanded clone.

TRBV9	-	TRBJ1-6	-	CASSPSRSNSPLHF	TGTGCCAGCAGCCCCAGCAGATCTAATTCACCCCTCCACTTT
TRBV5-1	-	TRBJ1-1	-	CASSSPNTEAFF	TGCGCCAGCAGCTCTCCTAACACTGAAGCTTTCTTT
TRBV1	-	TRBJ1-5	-	CTSSSARDQPQHF	TGCACCAGCAGCTCAGCAAGGGATCAGCCCCAGCATTTT
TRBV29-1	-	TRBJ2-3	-	CSVEQRGRPTDTQYF	TGCAGCGTTGAACAAAGGGGCAGGCCCACAGATACGCAGTATTTT
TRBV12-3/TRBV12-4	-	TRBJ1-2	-	CASSPPGAVGYGYTF	TGTGCCAGCAGTCCCCCGGGAGCGGTAGGCTATGGCTACACCTTC
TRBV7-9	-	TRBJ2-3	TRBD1	CASSPLRDSTTDTQYF	TGTGCCAGCAGCCCGCTTAGGGACAGCACCACAGATACGCAGTATTTT
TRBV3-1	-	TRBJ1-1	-	CASSQGYTEAFF	TGTGCCAGCAGCCAAGGTTACACTGAAGCTTTCTTT
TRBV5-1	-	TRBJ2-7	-	CASSHDRSSYEQYF	TGCGCCAGCAGCCACGACAGAAGCTCCTACGAGCAGTACTTC
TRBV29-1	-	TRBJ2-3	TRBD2	CSVVAAGGPMDTQYF	TGCAGCGTTGTCGCAGCGGGGGGGCCCATGGATACGCAGTATTTT
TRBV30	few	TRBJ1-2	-	CAWTHGDTGYTF	TGTGCCTGGACCCACGGGGACACGGGCTACACCTTC
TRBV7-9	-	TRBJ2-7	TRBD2	CASSGGLVGQYF	TGTGCCAGCAGCGGGGGACTAGTCGGGCAGTACTTC
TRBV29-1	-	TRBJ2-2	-	CSAFQGPANTGELFF	TGCAGCGCCTTTCAGGGCCCTGCGAACACCGGGGAGCTGTTTTTT
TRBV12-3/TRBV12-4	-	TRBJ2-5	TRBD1	CASSFQGTGAEETQYF	TGTGCCAGCAGCTTTCAGGGGACAGGGGCTGAAGAGACCCAGTACTTC
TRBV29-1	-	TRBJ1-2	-	CSVWGEGGYTF	TGCAGCGTTTGGGGCGAAGGCGGCTACACCTTC
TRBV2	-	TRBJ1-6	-	CASSDNSPLHF	TGTGCCAGCAGTGATAATTCACCCCTCCACTTT
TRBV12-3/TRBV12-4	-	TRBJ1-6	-	CASSFEGLVSPLHF	TGTGCCAGCAGTTTCGAAGGGTTGGTTTCACCCCTCCACTTT
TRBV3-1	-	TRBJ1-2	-	CASSFGQLYGYTF	TGTGCCAGCAGCTTCGGACAGCTTTATGGCTACACCTTC
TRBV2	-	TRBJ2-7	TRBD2	CASIGGGSSYEQYF	TGTGCCAGCATAGGCGGGGGGAGCTCCTACGAGCAGTACTTC
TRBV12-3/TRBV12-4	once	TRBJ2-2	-	CASSTGLMNTGELFF	TGTGCCAGCAGTACGGGACTCATGAACACCGGGGAGCTGTTTTTT
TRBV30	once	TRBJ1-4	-	CAWGSSATNEKLFF	TGTGCCTGGGGATCCTCTGCAACTAATGAAAAACTGTTTTTT
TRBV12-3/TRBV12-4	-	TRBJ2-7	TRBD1	CASSPPGQGVYEQYF	TGTGCCAGCAGCCCCCCGGGACAGGGGGTCTACGAGCAGTACTTC
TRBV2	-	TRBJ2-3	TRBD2	CASSVSRTSGGDHTQYF	TGTGCCAGCAGTGTGTCGCGGACTAGCGGGGGCGACCATACGCAGTATTTT
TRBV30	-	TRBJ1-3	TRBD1	CAWSLGQATSGNTIYF	TGTGCCTGGAGCTTGGGACAGGCGACCTCTGGAAACACCATATATTTT
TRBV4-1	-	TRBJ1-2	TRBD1	CASSQVVTGGDGYTF	TGCGCCAGCAGCCAAGTCGTGACAGGGGGCGATGGCTACACCTTC